Detailed here is one T cell receptor (beta chain). Antigen: not known. This may stem from a read error, because a much larger clone lies one nucleotide away. Previously described methods and listed TCR primers were used for bulk TCR libraries. MiXCR, applied by TCRdb to the PCR reads, yields one record per CDR3 protein. This sample yields around 470,000 distinct CDR3 sequences, of which around 21% are seen a single time; 0.7% to 1% belongs to the top ten. CDR1 and CDR2 from the germline V gene are SGHDN and FVKESK. The CDR3 sequence is 13 residues long. Trimming stripped 1 base from V and 10 bases from J, with 10 bases between. These data are taken from a study of molecular identifiers for immune sequencing clone quantification. Study in general: Replicates involved a five-way split of RNA from around 20,000 or 100,000 naive CD8 cells, with sequencing of four. Study-wide points: In CMV-specific effectors, clones above 20 copies held over 99% of molecules; naive, under 1%.

The chain carries TRBV14 and TRBJ1-4; D call uncertain. The sequenced material came from naive CD8+ T cells from blood, with Jurkat cell RNA spiked in. Subset described: FACS-sorted CD8+CD4-CCR7+CD45RA+ naive T cells. The TCR originated in a human donor in good health. Some libraries in this study had Jurkat cell RNA spiked in. The CDR3 region has the DNA TGTGCCAGCAGCCAAGTAACCTCGGGAAAACTGTTTTTT. Its translation: CASSQVTSGKLFF.